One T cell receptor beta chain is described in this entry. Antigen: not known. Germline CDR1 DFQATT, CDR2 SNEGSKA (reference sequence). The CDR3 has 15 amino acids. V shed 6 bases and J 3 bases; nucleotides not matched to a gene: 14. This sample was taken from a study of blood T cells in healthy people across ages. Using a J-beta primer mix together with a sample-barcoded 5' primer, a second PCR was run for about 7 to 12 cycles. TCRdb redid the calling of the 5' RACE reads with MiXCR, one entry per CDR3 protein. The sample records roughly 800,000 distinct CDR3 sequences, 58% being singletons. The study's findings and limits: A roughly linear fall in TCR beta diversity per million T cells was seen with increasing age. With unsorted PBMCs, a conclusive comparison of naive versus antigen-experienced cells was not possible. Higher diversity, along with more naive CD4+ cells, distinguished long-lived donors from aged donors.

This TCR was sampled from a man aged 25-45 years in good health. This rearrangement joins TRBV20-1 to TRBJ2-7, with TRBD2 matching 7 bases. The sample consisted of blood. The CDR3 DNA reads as TGCAGTGCCCCCCTAAGGCTAGCGGTGGGCTACGAGCAGTACTTC. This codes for CSAPLRLAVGYEQYF.